This entry features one TCR beta chain sequence. The antigen this receptor binds is unknown. Base qualities are missing; no much larger clone stands one base away. Buffy coats from 35 to 40 blood donors, supplied by the Finnish Red Cross blood service, were used as healthy controls. All TCR-sequenced material derived from peripheral blood: patient blood samples and healthy donor buffy coats. Ficoll-Hypaque gradient centrifugation was used to isolate peripheral blood mononuclear cells. CD4+ cells were purified magnetically from the buffy coats of healthy controls. The Gentra Puregene Cell and Tissue kit was used for genomic DNA extraction, and quantification was performed on a Qubit 2.0 fluorometer. This sample was taken from a study of STAT5B mutations in CD4+ large granular lymphocyte leukemia (dated by TCRdb to between 2021 and 2022). For the wider study: Among the healthy controls, the CDR3 'QG' motif was associated with a particular HLA allele. The study compared the TCRbeta repertoires of patients with CD4+ T-cell large granular lymphocyte leukemia against the TCRbeta repertoires of healthy blood donors. Flow cytometry on FACSCanto II or FACSVerse showed that the purified fractions were more than 95% pure among lymphocytes. What the authors observed across the whole study: The data were not HLA-matched, and the higher clonality in CD4+ T-LGLL than in CD8+ T-LGLL could be due to the relatively small sample size. CD4-sorted patient repertoires appeared more clonal than healthy CD4+ repertoires, and this difference persisted after removing the putative leukemic clones. Enrichment of TRBV06-family usage was observed among the top patient clones (8/27) relative to healthy controls (2/35). The main leukemic clonotypes were found to be private to each patient, although around 26% of the main leukemic clonotypes were detected at low frequency in the non-leukemic repertoires of other patients.

The immunoSEQ assay at survey resolution was applied to genomic DNA for sequencing of TCRbeta rearrangements. Regarding the original processing steps: A lowest detectable productive clonotype frequency of 2.59 x 10-5 was observed in the TCR sequencing data. Only productive TCRbeta rearrangements, defined as complete and in-frame sequences, were included in the analyses. Clonality for each sample was calculated as Simpson clonality in the immunoSEQ Analyzer version 3.0. Clones were categorized by frequency as very rare, small, medium, large (1-20%) or hyperexpanded (>20%). Generation probabilities were estimated with OLGA 1.2.3, V-gene circos plots were made with VDJtools, specificities were searched in VDJdb, and CDR3 motifs were identified with GLIPH. TCRdb re-hosts the immuneACCESS table, in-frame sequences only. Its copies lack some clones; in the studies checked, an unresolved V gene accounts for under half of them, and the cause for the rest is not known. That table supplies the V and J calls and clone size; D and trimming were determined from the DNA. The sample table records about 35,000 clones; over 60% of these occur just once. 2% to 3% of the sample comes from the top ten.

The CDR3 goes from the cysteine to the phenylalanine over 15 residues. The entry retains the CDR3 DNA only, 45 bases that are in frame from base 1. V is pruned by 3 bases and J by 0 bases, leaving 4 bases of the junction without a gene match. Sequencing was carried out using CD4+ T cells from blood buffy coats. The chain links TRBV23-1 with TRBJ1-2; TRBD1 aligns with 7 central bases. TRBV23-1 falls under the ORF class, with uncertain function. The TCR comes from a human donor in good health. The CDR3 reads CASSHPGQTNYGYTF. Here is the DNA: TGCGCCAGCAGTCATCCGGGACAGACTAACTATGGCTACACCTTC.